The 10 T cell receptor beta chains in this list originate from one sample, sequenced in a study of response to subunit inactivated influenza vaccine. TCRdb used MiXCR to reprocess the RT-PCR reads, holding one entry per CDR3 protein. The profile shows approximately 680,000 distinct CDR3 sequences, roughly 14% of them singletons. Sequencing used PBMCs from blood, obtained 11 to 12 days after vaccination. These TCRs come from a man aged 45-65 years who received an inactivated influenza vaccine.

For this clonotype: At one boundary the junction diverges from the germline segment, which might be a read error. The chain is built from TRBV12-3 or TRBV12-4 and TRBJ2-3, with 9 positions matching TRBD1. This CDR3 has 15 amino acids. In DNA, the CDR3 is TGTGCCAGCAGTTTAAGGGGCGGGACAGGGAGTACGCACTATTTT. It yields the protein CASSLRGGTGSTHYF.

The gene calls are TRBV20-1 and TRBJ2-1, with D possibly being TRBD2 (6 bases). Germline CDR1 DFQATT, CDR2 SNEGSKA (reference sequence). V was trimmed by 3 bases and J by 3 bases, leaving 12 bases between them. The CDR3 is 14 residues long. The CDR3 is CSARASVLYNEQFF. The DNA for the CDR3 is TGCAGTGCTAGGGCTAGCGTGCTCTACAATGAGCAGTTCTTC.

This clonotype was observed a few times. The chain employs TRBV5-1 and TRBJ2-3, with 8 bases identical to TRBD1. Trimming took 4 bases from V and 4 from J; bases not matched to a gene: 8. The CDR3 is made up of 15 amino acids. Germline CDR1 reads SGHRS; CDR2 reads YFSETQ. The CDR3 protein is CASSTGQGGSDTQYF. The CDR3 DNA follows: TGCGCCAGCAGCACAGGACAGGGAGGTTCAGATACGCAGTATTTT.

The chain joins TRBV4-3 to TRBJ2-1; a weak D match, TRBD2 (5 bases). The CDR3 consists of 15 residues. Trimming removed 3 bases at V and 7 bases at J, with 16 bases between. Germline CDR1 is LGHNA and CDR2 is YSLEER. The CDR3 region is CASSHEGDLSNEQFF. The CDR3 DNA reads TGCGCCAGCAGCCATGAGGGAGATTTGAGTAATGAGCAGTTCTTC.

This clonotype was seen at least ten times. The chain combines TRBV29-1 with TRBJ2-7; 9 bases line up with TRBD1. Germline V gives CDR1 SQVTM, CDR2 ANQGSEA. The CDR3 spans 13 residues. The J segment lost 2 bases and the V segment lost 3 bases, leaving 2 bases of the junction unmatched. CDR3 coding DNA: TGCAGCGTTGAGGGACAGGGTGCCTACGAGCAGTACTTC. This encodes CSVEGQGAYEQYF.

There are a few counts of this clonotype. This chain connects TRBV28 to TRBJ2-1; D possibly uses TRBD1 or TRBD2 (6 bases each). Trimming shortened V by 5 bases and J by 3 bases, and 14 bases separated the two germline ends. The CDR3 loop spans 15 amino acids. Germline assignment: CDR1 MDHEN and CDR2 SYDVKM. This chain's CDR3 is CASSQTGLNYNEQFF. The DNA of the CDR3 is TGTGCCAGCAGTCAGACAGGACTAAACTACAATGAGCAGTTCTTC.

This clonotype has a handful of counts. The chain is built from TRBV29-1 and TRBJ1-1; D not certain. Between the trimmed V and J ends, which lost 4 bases and 0 bases, there was a span of 9 bases. CDR1 and CDR2 (germline): SQVTM, ANQGSEA. The CDR3 is 13 residues long. DNA of the CDR3: TGCAGCGTTGCGGGCAGGATGAACACTGAAGCTTTCTTT. This translates into CSVAGRMNTEAFF.

The chain is built from TRBV15 and TRBJ2-1; a possible D gene is TRBD2 (7 bases). Trimming left V 3 bases short and J 4 bases short, with 13 bases between. Germline CDR1 reads LNHNV; CDR2 reads YYDKDF (reference sequence). CDR3 size: 15 residues. The CDR3 loop reads CATSRGGGLYNEQFF. CDR3 sequence (DNA): TGTGCCACCAGCAGGGGAGGGGGACTATACAATGAGCAGTTCTTC.

The gene calls are TRBV2 and TRBJ1-5; possible D gene TRBD1, 5 bases. The CDR3 extends over 14 amino acids. V lost 6 bases and J lost 7, with 16 bases in between. CDR1 SNHLY and CDR2 FYNNEI come from the germline V gene. The CDR3 region is CASRPDGAWQPQHF. DNA for the CDR3: TGTGCCAGCAGACCGGACGGGGCTTGGCAGCCCCAGCATTTT. Drawing the rest from reference TRBV2 and TRBJ1-5, the complete variable domain is EPEVTQTPSHQVTQMGQEVILRCVPISNHLYFYWYRQILGQKVEFLVSFYNNEISEKSEIFDDQFSVERPDGSNFTLKIRSTKLEDSAMYFCASRPDGAWQPQHFGDGTRLSIL.

The table lists this clonotype with a few counts. V and J are TRBV15 and TRBJ2-3; TRBD2 is a possible D gene (7 bases). The CDR3 extends over 16 amino acids. CDR1 LNHNV and CDR2 YYDKDF come from the germline V gene (reference sequence). The ends were cut back, 5 bases at V and 2 bases at J, with 17 bases in the middle. CDR3 protein: CATSSTGGGPTDTQYF. The CDR3 DNA reads TGTGCCACCAGCTCCACTGGCGGGGGCCCCACAGATACGCAGTATTTT.